The rows below give T cell receptor beta chains drawn from one sample of a study of radiation and T cells in renal cell carcinoma. Method: immunoSEQ multiplex PCR; TCRdb's copy keeps in-frame clones and lacks some. The profile shows approximately 120,000 clones, around 81% of them singletons. The sample here was blood, taken from a patient whose treatment included radiotherapy and nephrectomy. These receptor sequences come from a man aged 45-60 years with renal cell carcinoma. CDR3s include the opening cysteine and the closing phenylalanine or tryptophan. A D gene is named only where the DNA matches it firmly. Size is omitted from some rows. Given values are once, few, many or a class for expanded clones.

CDR3aa	CDR3nt	v_gene	d_gene	j_gene	abundance
CASSTTFTDTQYF	TGTGCCAGCAGCACTACATTCACAGATACGCAGTATTTT	TRBV7-3	-	TRBJ2-3	-
CAWMRRDHTDTQYF	TGTGCCTGGATGAGGAGGGACCACACAGATACGCAGTATTTT	TRBV30	-	TRBJ2-3	-
CAISESGTVWNTEAFF	TGTGCCATCAGTGAGTCCGGGACAGTCTGGAACACTGAAGCTTTCTTT	TRBV10-3	TRBD1	TRBJ1-1	-
CASSSGADTQYF	TGTGCCAGCAGTTCCGGGGCAGATACGCAGTATTTT	TRBV6-6	-	TRBJ2-3	-
CASSWTSETLNEQFF	TGTGCCAGTAGTTGGACTAGCGAGACTTTGAATGAGCAGTTCTTC	TRBV19	TRBD2	TRBJ2-1	-
CASSPGGASNEKLFF	TGCGCCAGCAGCCCGGGGGGTGCATCTAATGAAAAACTGTTTTTT	TRBV4-3	-	TRBJ1-4	-
CASSPPDASASYEQYF	TGTGCCAGCAGCCCCCCGGACGCTAGCGCGTCCTACGAGCAGTACTTC	TRBV7-9	-	TRBJ2-7	few
CASSPPSGAAEAFF	TGTGCCAGCTCACCACCGTCAGGGGCGGCTGAAGCTTTCTTT	TRBV18	-	TRBJ1-1	-
CAWSRPGTAFTGELFF	TGTGCCTGGAGTCGCCCCGGGACAGCATTTACCGGGGAGCTGTTTTTT	TRBV30	TRBD1	TRBJ2-2	-
CASSFWAGNTEAFF	TGTGCCAGCAGCTTTTGGGCTGGGAACACTGAAGCTTTCTTT	TRBV21-1	-	TRBJ1-1	-
CASSPILTGHTEAFF	TGCGCCAGCAGTCCTATTTTGACTGGGCACACTGAAGCTTTCTTT	TRBV5-1	-	TRBJ1-1	-
CASSYNLFGLSTDTQYF	TGTGCCAGCAGCTACAACCTTTTCGGTTTAAGCACAGATACGCAGTATTTT	TRBV5-4	-	TRBJ2-3	-
CASSYGNSYNEQFF	TGTGCCAGCAGTTACGGAAACTCCTACAATGAGCAGTTCTTC	TRBV6-5	-	TRBJ2-1	-
CASSPEGQGFWEQFF	TGCGCCAGCAGCCCAGAGGGACAGGGCTTTTGGGAGCAGTTCTTC	TRBV5-1	TRBD1	TRBJ2-1	-
CASSPNTGELFF	TGCGCCAGCAGCCCGAACACCGGGGAGCTGTTTTTT	TRBV4-3	-	TRBJ2-2	-
CASSLSGNQPQHF	TGTGCCAGCAGCCTATCGGGCAATCAGCCCCAGCATTTT	TRBV6-1	-	TRBJ1-5	-
CASSLSAGAGIYNEQFF	TGTGCCAGCAGTTTATCGGCAGGGGCGGGTATCTACAATGAGCAGTTCTTC	TRBV27	-	TRBJ2-1	-
CASSHYRGNWDGYTF	TGCGCCAGCAGCCACTACAGGGGAAATTGGGATGGCTACACCTTC	TRBV4-1	TRBD1	TRBJ1-2	few
CASSLVHPYEQYF	TGTGCCAGCAGCTTAGTGCATCCCTACGAGCAGTACTTC	TRBV11-2	-	TRBJ2-7	few
CASSNQGGGYEQYF	TGCGCCAGCAGCAATCAGGGTGGGGGCTACGAGCAGTACTTC	TRBV5-1	-	TRBJ2-7	-
CASIRPGMEDGELFF	TGTGCCAGCATCCGACCAGGGATGGAGGACGGGGAGCTGTTTTTT	TRBV6-6	-	TRBJ2-2	-
CAISEGDRINTEAFF	TGTGCCATCAGTGAGGGGGACAGGATAAACACTGAAGCTTTCTTT	TRBV10-3	TRBD1	TRBJ1-1	-
CASSLGGTAYTRISTDTQYF	TGTGCCAGCAGCTTAGGTGGGACAGCGTACACCAGGATTAGCACAGATACGCAGTATTTT	TRBV7-6	TRBD1	TRBJ2-3	once
CASSVDWWETQYF	TGTGCCAGCAGCGTAGATTGGTGGGAGACCCAGTACTTC	TRBV9	-	TRBJ2-5	-
CASSESWGQLSGNTIYF	TGTGCCAGCAGTGAATCGTGGGGACAGCTCTCTGGAAACACCATATATTTT	TRBV2	TRBD1	TRBJ1-3	once
CASTGSTEAFF	TGCGCCAGTACAGGGTCTACTGAAGCTTTCTTT	TRBV5-1	-	TRBJ1-1	few